Listed here are 11 T cell receptor beta chains from one sample, sequenced in a study of T-cell reconstitution after alpha-beta-depleted transplantation in children. Using unique molecular identifiers, the investigators prepared the TCRbeta library. TCRdb used MiXCR to reprocess the PCR reads, holding one entry per CDR3 protein. The table lists a few hundred thousand distinct CDR3 sequences, roughly 11% of them singletons. The specimen was PBMCs, collected before TCRalphabeta/CD19-depleted stem cell transplant. All receptors derive from a child younger than two with acute myeloid leukemia, due to receive a stem cell transplant.

This clonotype has at least ten counts. J is TRBJ2-2 and V is TRBV6-1, with D unresolved. The CDR3 consists of 12 residues. CDR1 MNHNS and CDR2 SASEGT come from the germline V gene. V dropped 2 bases and J dropped 4 bases, with 2 bases sitting between them. CDR3 DNA sequence: TGTGCCAGCAGTGAAATCACCGGGGAGCTGTTTTTT. Amino acid sequence: CASSEITGELFF.

This clonotype has a handful of counts. The chain couples TRBV3-1 to TRBJ2-5; D tentatively fits TRBD1 or TRBD2 (6 bases each). V was trimmed by 7 bases and J by 7 bases, leaving 16 bases between them. Germline CDR1 reads LGHDT; CDR2 reads YNNKEL (reference sequence). CDR3 length: 13 residues. CDR3 sequence reads: CASNGGQGVTQYF. For the CDR3, the DNA is TGTGCCAGCAACGGGGGCCAAGGGGTGACCCAGTACTTC.

This clonotype has a count of ten or more. The chain uses TRBV7-2 and TRBJ2-3, with 10 bases fitting TRBD2. The germline gives CDR1 SGHTA, CDR2 FQGNSA. The CDR3 consists of 16 residues. The V segment lost 4 bases and the J segment 1 base; nucleotides outside the gene matches: 5. The CDR3 DNA follows: TGTGCCAGCAGCTCCCAGCTAGCGGGGGGCACAGATACGCAGTATTTT. Encoded protein: CASSSQLAGGTDTQYF.

This clonotype was found many times. The junction and the germline gene differ at one end; a read error may be behind it. This chain joins TRBV7-7 and TRBJ2-2; TRBD1 is a possible D gene (6 bases). CDR1 is SSHAT, CDR2 FNYEAQ, per germline (reference sequence). The length of the CDR3 is 15 residues. Written as DNA, the CDR3 is TGTGCCAGCAGCTCACAAACAGGGAACGCCGGGGAGCTGTTTTTT. It specifies CASSSQTGNAGELFF.

The rearrangement uses TRBV6-2 or TRBV6-3 and TRBJ1-1, with D hard to call. The CDR3 covers 8 residues. V was shortened by 11 bases and J by 8 bases, with 6 bases between the two germline ends. In germline, CDR1 is MNHEY, CDR2 SVGEGT. CDR3 in DNA: TGTGCCGTATCGGAAGCTTTCTTT. This translates into CAVSEAFF.

A remark on this clonotype: A much larger clone differs by one base, so this may be a read error. The rearrangement uses TRBV7-8 and TRBJ2-5; TRBD2 aligns across 10 bases. Germline V gene lookup returns CDR1 SGHVS and CDR2 FQNEAQ. CDR3 length equals 17 residues. The trim removed 3 bases at V and 2 bases at J, leaving 9 bases unmatched. The CDR3 nucleotides are TGTGCCAGCAGCTTTAACCCACTAGCGGGAAGGCAAGAGACCCAGTACTTC. Its protein product is CASSFNPLAGRQETQYF.

This clonotype has at least ten counts. The chain combines TRBV5-4 with TRBJ2-2, with D perhaps TRBD1 (6 bases). The CDR3 length is 14 residues. Trimming removed 2 bases from V and 4 bases from J, with 9 bases in between. Germline V lookup: CDR1 SGHNT, CDR2 YYREEE (reference sequence). The CDR3: CASSFLGGTGELFF. The CDR3 nucleotides read TGTGCCAGCAGCTTTTTAGGGGGCACCGGGGAGCTGTTTTTT.

Ten or more counts support this clonotype. The chain carries TRBV14 and TRBJ2-7; TRBD1 matches 7 bases. The CDR3 totals 14 residues. The germline V gene encodes CDR1 SGHDN and CDR2 FVKESK. With 3 bases clipped from V and 6 bases from J, the junction kept 8 bases outside the gene matches. Here the CDR3 DNA reads TGTGCCAGCAGCCAGGAGCAGGGGGTCTCCGAGCAGTACTTC. Translated: CASSQEQGVSEQYF.

This clonotype was detected ten times or more. The chain carries TRBV20-1 and TRBJ1-2; 8 bases fit TRBD1. The V gene's germline CDR1 is DFQATT and CDR2 SNEGSKA (reference sequence). The V and J ends lost 3 bases and 0 bases, in that order; junction bases with no gene match: 0. The CDR3 contains 13 residues. CDR3 amino acids: CSARDRANYGYTF. The DNA for the CDR3 is TGCAGTGCTAGGGACAGGGCTAACTATGGCTACACCTTC.

This clonotype has at least ten counts. The rearrangement uses TRBV20-1 and TRBJ1-1; 8 nucleotides match TRBD1. Per the germline V gene, CDR1 is DFQATT and CDR2 is SNEGSKA (reference sequence). The CDR3 totals 9 residues. Trimming at V came to 6 bases and at J to 12 bases, leaving 3 bases not matched to a gene. For the CDR3, the DNA is TGCAGTGCCGACAGGGGAACTTTCTTT. Its protein is CSADRGTFF.

The sample holds many counts of this clonotype. The rearrangement joins TRBV7-3 to TRBJ2-3, with 9 bases aligning to TRBD2. The CDR3 loop spans 15 amino acids. Per germline, CDR1 SGHTA and CDR2 FQGTGA. The V segment lost 5 bases and the J segment 5 bases; nucleotides outside the gene matches: 8. The CDR3 here is CASSLLAGGIDTQYF. CDR3 nucleotide sequence: TGTGCCAGCAGCCTCCTTGCGGGAGGGATAGATACGCAGTATTTT.